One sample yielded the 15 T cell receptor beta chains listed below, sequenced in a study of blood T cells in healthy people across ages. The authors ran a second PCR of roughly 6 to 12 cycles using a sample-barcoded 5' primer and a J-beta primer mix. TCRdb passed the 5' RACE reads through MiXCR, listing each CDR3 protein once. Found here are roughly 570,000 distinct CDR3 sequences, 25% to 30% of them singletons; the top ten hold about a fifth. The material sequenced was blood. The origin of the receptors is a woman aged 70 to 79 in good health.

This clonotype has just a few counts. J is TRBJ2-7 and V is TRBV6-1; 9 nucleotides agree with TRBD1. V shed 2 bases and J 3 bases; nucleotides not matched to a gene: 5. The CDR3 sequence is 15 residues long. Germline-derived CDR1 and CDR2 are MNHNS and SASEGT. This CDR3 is CASSEPGTGNYEQYF. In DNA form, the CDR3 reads TGTGCCAGCAGTGAACCCGGGACAGGGAACTACGAGCAGTACTTC.

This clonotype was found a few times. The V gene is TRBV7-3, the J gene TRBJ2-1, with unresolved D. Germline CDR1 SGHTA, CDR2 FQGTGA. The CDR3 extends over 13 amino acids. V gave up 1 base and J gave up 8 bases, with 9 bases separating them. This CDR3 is CASSLSPLDEQFF. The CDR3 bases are TGTGCCAGCAGCTTAAGCCCCCTCGATGAGCAGTTCTTC.

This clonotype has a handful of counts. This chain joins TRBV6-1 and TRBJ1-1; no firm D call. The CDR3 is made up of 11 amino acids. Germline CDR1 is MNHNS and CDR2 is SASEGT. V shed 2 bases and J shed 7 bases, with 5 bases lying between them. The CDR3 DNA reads TGTGCCAGCAGTGAAATTCGTGAAGCTTTCTTT. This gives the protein CASSEIREAFF.

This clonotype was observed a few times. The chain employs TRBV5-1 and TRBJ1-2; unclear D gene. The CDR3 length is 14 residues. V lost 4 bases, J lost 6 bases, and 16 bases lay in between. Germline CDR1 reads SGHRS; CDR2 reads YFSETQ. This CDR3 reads CASSRDTRPNGYTF. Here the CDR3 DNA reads TGCGCCAGCAGCCGAGACACTCGCCCCAATGGCTACACCTTC.

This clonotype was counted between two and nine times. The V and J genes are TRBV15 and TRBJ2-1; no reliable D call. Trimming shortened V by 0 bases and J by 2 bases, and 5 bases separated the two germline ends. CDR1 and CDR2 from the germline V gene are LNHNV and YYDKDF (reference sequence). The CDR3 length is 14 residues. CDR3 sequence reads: CATSRDPAYNEQFF. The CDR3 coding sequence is TGTGCCACCAGCAGAGACCCCGCCTACAATGAGCAGTTCTTC.

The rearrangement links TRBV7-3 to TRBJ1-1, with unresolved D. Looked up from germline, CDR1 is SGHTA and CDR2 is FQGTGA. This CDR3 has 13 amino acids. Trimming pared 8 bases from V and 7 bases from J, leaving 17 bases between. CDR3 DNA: TGTGCCAGCCGCATAGGGCGGGGATTTGAAGCTTTCTTT. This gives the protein CASRIGRGFEAFF.

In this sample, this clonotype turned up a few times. The CDR3 is CASPGWLDRGFQGYTF. The DNA of the CDR3 is TGTGCCAGCCCTGGTTGGCTGGACAGGGGGTTTCAGGGCTACACCTTC. The chain combines TRBV7-8 with TRBJ1-2; TRBD1 aligns across 10 bases. The germline V gene has CDR1 SGHVS and CDR2 FQNEAQ. Losses at the gene ends were 8 bases for V and 8 bases for J; bases not matched to a gene: 17. This CDR3 has 16 residues.

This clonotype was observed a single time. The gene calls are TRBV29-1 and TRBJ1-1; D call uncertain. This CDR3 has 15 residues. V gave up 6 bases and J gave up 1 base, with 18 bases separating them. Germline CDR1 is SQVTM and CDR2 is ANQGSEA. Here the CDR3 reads CSVEGHFISNTEAFF. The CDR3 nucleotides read TGCAGCGTCGAGGGTCATTTCATATCGAACACTGAAGCTTTCTTT.

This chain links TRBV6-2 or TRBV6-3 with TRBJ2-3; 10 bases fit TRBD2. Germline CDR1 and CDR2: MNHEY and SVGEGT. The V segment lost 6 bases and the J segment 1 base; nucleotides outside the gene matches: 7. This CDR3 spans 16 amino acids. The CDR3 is CASRFRLAGGTDTQYF. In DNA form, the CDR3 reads TGTGCCAGCAGATTCCGCCTAGCGGGGGGCACAGATACGCAGTATTTT.

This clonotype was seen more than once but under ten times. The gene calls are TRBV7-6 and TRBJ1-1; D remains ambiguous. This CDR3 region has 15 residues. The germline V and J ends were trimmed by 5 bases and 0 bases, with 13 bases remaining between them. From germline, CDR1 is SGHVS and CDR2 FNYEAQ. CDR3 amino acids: CASSPRESMNTEAFF. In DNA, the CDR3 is TGTGCCAGCAGCCCTCGGGAGTCCATGAACACTGAAGCTTTCTTT.

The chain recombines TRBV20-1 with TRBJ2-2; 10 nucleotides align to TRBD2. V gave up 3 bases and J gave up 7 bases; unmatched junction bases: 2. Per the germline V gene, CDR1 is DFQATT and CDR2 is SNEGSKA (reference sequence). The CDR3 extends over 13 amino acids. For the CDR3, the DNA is TGCAGTGCTAGGAGCGGGGGGGACGGGGAGCTGTTTTTT. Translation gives CSARSGGDGELFF.

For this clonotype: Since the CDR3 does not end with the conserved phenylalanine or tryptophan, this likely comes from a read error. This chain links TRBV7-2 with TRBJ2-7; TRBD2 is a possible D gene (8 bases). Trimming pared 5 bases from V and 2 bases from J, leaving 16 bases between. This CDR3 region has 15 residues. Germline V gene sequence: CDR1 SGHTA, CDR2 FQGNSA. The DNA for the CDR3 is TGTGCCAGCAGCCGCGGGAGGACAGGAACCTACGAGCAGTACCTC. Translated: CASSRGRTGTYEQYL.

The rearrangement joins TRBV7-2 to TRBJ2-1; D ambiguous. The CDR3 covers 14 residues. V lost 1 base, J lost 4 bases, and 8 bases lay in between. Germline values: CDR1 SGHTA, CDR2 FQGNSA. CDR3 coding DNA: TGTGCCAGCAGCTTAGTGGGCGCATACAATGAGCAGTTCTTC. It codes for CASSLVGAYNEQFF.

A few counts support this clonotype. In DNA, the CDR3 is TGTGCCAGCAGTTCCAAGGGGGGAAGACAGCCCCAGCATTTT. Translated: CASSSKGGRQPQHF. This sequence joins TRBV27 and TRBJ1-5, with a tentative D call TRBD1 (6 bases). V was clipped by 4 bases and J by 7 bases, with 14 bases between them. The length of the CDR3 is 14 residues. From germline, CDR1 is MNHEY and CDR2 SMNVEV (reference sequence).

The CDR3 is CSVTQGGETQYF. In nucleotides, the CDR3 is TGCAGTGTTACTCAGGGCGGTGAGACCCAGTACTTC. The chain couples TRBV20-1 to TRBJ2-5, with TRBD1 as a possible D gene (5 bases). Germline values: CDR1 DFQATT, CDR2 SNEGSKA (reference sequence). V dropped 7 bases and J dropped 5 bases, with 14 bases sitting between them. This CDR3 contains 12 residues.